These 16 T cell receptor beta chains share one sample of origin, sequenced in a study of tumor and adjacent non-tumor tissue in lung cancer. A modified ARM-PCR protocol with three rounds of nested PCR amplified TCRbeta. One entry per CDR3 protein results from TCRdb running MiXCR on the multiplex PCR reads. This table has over 100,000 distinct CDR3 sequences, roughly 74% appearing once. The template was RNA from unsorted bulk tissue. The sequenced sample consisted of lung tumor tissue. Receptors were obtained from a woman in her sixties with non-small cell lung cancer.

About this clonotype itself: The junction differs from germline at one of its ends, possibly a read error. The J gene is TRBJ1-3, the V gene TRBV11-1; D unclear. Germline CDR1 reads SGHAT; CDR2 reads FQDESV (reference sequence). The CDR3 covers 15 residues. CDR3 in DNA: TGTGCCAGCAGCCCTAGACAAGTCTCTGGAAACGCCATATATTTT. Protein sequence: CASSPRQVSGNAIYF.

The chain has TRBV11-2 and TRBJ1-1, with 10 bases matching TRBD1. V was clipped by 10 bases and J by 10 bases; unmatched bases: 12. Germline V gives CDR1 SGHAT, CDR2 FQNNGV. The CDR3 contains 13 residues. The chain's CDR3 is CANGRGTGAGAFF. The CDR3 coding sequence is TGTGCCAACGGTCGCGGGACAGGGGCCGGAGCTTTCTTT.

The sample holds many counts of this clonotype. The chain has TRBV20-1 and TRBJ2-7; D is unresolved. In germline, CDR1 is DFQATT, CDR2 SNEGSKA (reference sequence). Trimming removed 4 bases at V and 5 bases at J, with 9 bases between. The CDR3 length is 11 residues. The CDR3 here is CSANPHDEQYF. DNA of the CDR3: TGCAGTGCTAATCCCCACGACGAGCAGTACTTC.

This rearrangement joins TRBV4-1 to TRBJ1-2; maybe TRBD1 (6 bases). With 3 bases removed from V and 8 bases from J, the gap between germline ends came to 16 bases. Per the germline V gene, CDR1 is MGHRA and CDR2 is YSYEKL. The CDR3 extends over 14 amino acids. The CDR3 sequence is CASSQVRGLGGYTF. CDR3 nucleotide sequence: TGCGCCAGCAGCCAGGTCAGGGGATTAGGCGGCTACACCTTC.

Comment on this clonotype: The conserved final phenylalanine or tryptophan is absent from the CDR3, which likely points to a read error. The DNA for the CDR3 is TGCGCCAGCTCCGGGACAGGGGGCGATACGCAGTATTTA. It encodes CASSGTGGDTQYL. This sequence joins TRBV4-1 and TRBJ2-3; TRBD1 aligns across 12 bases. This CDR3 has 13 residues. Looked up from germline, CDR1 is MGHRA and CDR2 is YSYEKL. After removal of 8 bases from V and 6 bases from J, the junction contained 3 bases not matched to a gene.

Comment on this clonotype: Mismatch with germline at one junction end may stem from a read error. The chain is built from TRBV11-3 and TRBJ1-1; no clear D. Germline V CDR1 and CDR2: SGHNT, YENEEA. CDR3 length: 15 residues. The CDR3 DNA follows: TGTACCAGCAGCTTAGATTCGGAGAGAGGCACTGGAGCTTTCTTT. Translated: CTSSLDSERGTGAFF. Complete variable domain (other parts from reference TRBV11-3 and TRBJ1-1): EAGVVQSPRYKIIEKKQPVAFWCNPISGHNTLYWYLQNLGQGPELLIRYENEEAVDDSQLPKDRFSAERLKGVDSTLKIQPAELGDSAVYLCTSSLDSERGTGAFFGQGTRLTVV.

With regard to this clonotype: At one of its ends the junction is not consistent with the germline gene, which may arise from a read error. The rearrangement links TRBV11-3 to TRBJ2-1, with 7 bases identical to TRBD2. CDR1 is SGHNT, CDR2 YENEEA, per germline. The CDR3 runs to 15 residues. The DNA for the CDR3 is TGTACCAGGAGCTTAGGCGGGGGCTCCTACAATGAGCAGTTCTTC. Encoded protein: CTRSLGGGSYNEQFF.

With respect to this clonotype: This may be a read error, as it is one base from a much larger clone. The chain links TRBV20-1 to TRBJ1-2, with D perhaps TRBD1 (6 bases). The CDR3 covers 12 residues. Germline-derived CDR1 and CDR2 are DFQATT and SNEGSKA (reference sequence). CDR3 DNA: TGCAGTGCTAGAGAGGGGGGCTATGGCTACGCCTTC. Amino acids: CSAREGGYGYAF.

A remark on this clonotype: With a much larger clone just one base away, this may be a read error. The chain joins TRBV12-3 or TRBV12-4 to TRBJ1-2; the D is unclear. This CDR3 has 12 amino acids. CDR3 in DNA: TGTACCAGCAGTTTGTCGTATGTCGGCTACACCTTC. Translated, it gives CTSSLSYVGYTF.

Comment on this clonotype: The germline gene is not matched at one end of the junction; a read error may be the cause. This chain links TRBV29-1 with TRBJ1-5; possible D gene TRBD1, 6 bases. The CDR3 loop spans 14 amino acids. Germline V CDR1 and CDR2: SQVTM, ANQGSEA. The CDR3 protein is CSVQQGYGNQPQDF. Written as DNA, the CDR3 is TGCAGCGTTCAGCAGGGGTATGGGAATCAGCCCCAAGATTTT. Based on the CDR3 plus reference TRBV29-1 and TRBJ1-5, the full variable domain is SAVISQKPSRDICQRGTSLTIQCQVDSQVTMMFWYRQQPGQSLTLIATANQGSEATYESGFVIDKFPISRPNLTFSTLTVSNMSPEDSSIYLCSVQQGYGNQPQDFGDGTRLSIL.

With respect to this clonotype: A read error may be the cause here, since a much bigger clone is one base away. CDR3 residues: CASSYNGKYGYTF. CDR3 sequence (DNA): TGTGCCAGCAGTTACAATGGAAAATATGGCTACACCTTC. This rearrangement joins TRBV6-2 or TRBV6-3 to TRBJ1-2; D uncertain. The CDR3 covers 13 residues. Germline V lookup: CDR1 MNHEY, CDR2 SVGEGT. V lost 2 bases, J lost 5 bases, and 9 bases lay in between.

This clonotype was recorded a few times. A much larger clone lies one base from this, so it may be a read error. J is TRBJ2-5 and V is TRBV19; TRBD1 matches 7 bases. The CDR3 runs to 14 residues. V trimming: 2 bases; J trimming: 3 bases; junction bases outside the gene matches: 3. In germline, CDR1 is LNHDA, CDR2 SQIVND (reference sequence). The chain's CDR3 is CASSIPGQKETQYF. DNA for the CDR3: TGTGCCAGTAGTATACCGGGACAGAAAGAGACCCAGTACTTC.

This clonotype appeared many times. The V gene is TRBV6-2 or TRBV6-3, the J gene TRBJ2-1; 11 nucleotides line up with TRBD2. Trimming took 0 bases from V and 5 from J; bases not matched to a gene: 9. Germline V gene data show CDR1 as MNHEY and CDR2 as SVGEGT. This CDR3 comprises 18 residues. CDR3 region: CASSYSGVAGGPDNEQFF. In DNA form, the CDR3 reads TGTGCCAGCAGTTACTCGGGGGTAGCGGGGGGGCCGGACAATGAGCAGTTCTTC.

Notes on this clonotype: The junction departs from germline at one end; a sequencing error may be responsible. J is TRBJ1-2 and V is TRBV11-2; D possibly corresponds to TRBD1 (5 bases). This CDR3 is built from 14 residues. Germline CDR1 is SGHAT and CDR2 is FQNNGV. As DNA, the CDR3 is TGTGCAAGCAGCGTGGACTGGGGCTACTATGGCTACATCTTC. Its translation is CASSVDWGYYGYIF.

Note on this clonotype: One end of the junction varies from germline; a read error may be responsible. This chain links TRBV11-3 with TRBJ1-1; D is possibly TRBD1 (5 bases). There are 18 residues in the CDR3. CDR1 SGHNT and CDR2 YENEEA come from the germline V gene. CDR3 coding DNA: TGTGCCAGAAGCTTAATTGGGCCGCCGGGACGGATGAACATTGAAGCTATCTTT. Its protein is CARSLIGPPGRMNIEAIF.

This clonotype was recorded many times. The V and J genes are TRBV6-5 and TRBJ1-6; TRBD1 aligns across 9 bases. This CDR3 contains 16 residues. CDR1 and CDR2 from the germline V gene are MNHEY and SVGAGI. Trimming cost V 2 bases and J 7 bases; bases outside gene matches: 6. The CDR3 nucleotides read TGTGCCAGCAGTTACAAAGGGACAGGGAGGAATTCACCCCTCCACTTT. The encoded protein is CASSYKGTGRNSPLHF.